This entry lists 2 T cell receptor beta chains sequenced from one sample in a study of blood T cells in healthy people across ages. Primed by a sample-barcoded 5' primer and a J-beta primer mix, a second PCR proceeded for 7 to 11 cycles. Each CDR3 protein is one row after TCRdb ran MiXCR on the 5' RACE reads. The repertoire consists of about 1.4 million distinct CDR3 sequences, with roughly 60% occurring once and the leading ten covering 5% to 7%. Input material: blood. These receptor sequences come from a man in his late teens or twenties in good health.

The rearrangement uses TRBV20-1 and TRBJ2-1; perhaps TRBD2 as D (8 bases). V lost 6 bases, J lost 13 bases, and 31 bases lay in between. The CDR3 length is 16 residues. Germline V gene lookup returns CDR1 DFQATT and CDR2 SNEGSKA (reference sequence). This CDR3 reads CSAPGGGGGLPETQFF. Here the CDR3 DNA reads TGCAGTGCCCCGGGAGGGGGCGGGGGTCTGCCAGAGACCCAGTTCTTC.

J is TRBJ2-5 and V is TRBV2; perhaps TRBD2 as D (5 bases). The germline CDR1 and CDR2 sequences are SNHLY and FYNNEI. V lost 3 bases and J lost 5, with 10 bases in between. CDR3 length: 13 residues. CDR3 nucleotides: TGTGCCAGCAGTGAGCGGACTCGGGAGACCCAGTACTTC. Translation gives CASSERTRETQYF.